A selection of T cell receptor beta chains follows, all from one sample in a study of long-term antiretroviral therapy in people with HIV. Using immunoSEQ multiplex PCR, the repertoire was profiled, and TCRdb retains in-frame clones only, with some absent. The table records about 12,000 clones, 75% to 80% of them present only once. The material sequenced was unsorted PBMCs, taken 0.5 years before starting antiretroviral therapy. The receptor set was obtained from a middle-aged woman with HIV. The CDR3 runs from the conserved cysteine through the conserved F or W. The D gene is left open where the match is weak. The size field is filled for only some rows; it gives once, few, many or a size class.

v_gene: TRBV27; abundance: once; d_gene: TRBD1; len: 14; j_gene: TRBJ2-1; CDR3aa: CASSTPGQGKGQFF; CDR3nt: TGTGCCAGCAGTACCCCGGGACAGGGTAAGGGGCAGTTCTTC
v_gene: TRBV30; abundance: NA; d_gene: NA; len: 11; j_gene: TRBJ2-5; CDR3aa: CAWTGVETQYF; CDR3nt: TGTGCCTGGACTGGTGTCGAGACCCAGTACTTC
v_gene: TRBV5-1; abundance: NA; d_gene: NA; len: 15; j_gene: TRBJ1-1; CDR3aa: CASSLVGSSNTEAFF; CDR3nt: TGCGCCAGCAGCTTGGTCGGGAGTTCGAACACTGAAGCTTTCTTT
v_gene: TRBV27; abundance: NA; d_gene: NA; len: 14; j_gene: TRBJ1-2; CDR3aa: CASSLRQAVGGYTF; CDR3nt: TGTGCCAGCAGTCTCCGACAGGCCGTCGGTGGCTACACCTTC
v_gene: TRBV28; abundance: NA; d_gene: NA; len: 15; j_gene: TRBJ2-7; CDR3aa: CASSPRGRGTEEQYF; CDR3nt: TGTGCCAGCAGCCCCAGGGGGAGGGGCACGGAGGAGCAGTACTTC
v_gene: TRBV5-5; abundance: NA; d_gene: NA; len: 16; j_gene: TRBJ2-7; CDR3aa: CASSSAGTRRSYEQYF; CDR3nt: TGTGCCAGCAGCTCGGCCGGGACGAGGAGGTCCTACGAGCAGTACTTC
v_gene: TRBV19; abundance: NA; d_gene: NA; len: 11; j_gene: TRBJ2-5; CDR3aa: CASSIAETQYF; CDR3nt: TGTGCCAGTAGTATAGCGGAGACCCAGTACTTC
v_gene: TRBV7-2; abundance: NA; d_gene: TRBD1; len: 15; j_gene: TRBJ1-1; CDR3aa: CASSSTGGLNTEAFF; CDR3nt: TGTGCCAGCAGCTCGACAGGGGGTCTGAACACTGAAGCTTTCTTT
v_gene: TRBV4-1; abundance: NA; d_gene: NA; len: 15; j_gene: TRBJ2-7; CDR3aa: CASSQATDSSYEQYF; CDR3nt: TGCGCCAGCAGCCAAGCGACAGATTCCTCCTACGAGCAGTACTTC
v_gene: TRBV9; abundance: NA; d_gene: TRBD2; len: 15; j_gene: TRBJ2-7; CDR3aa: CASSVEAGGPYEQYF; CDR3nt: TGTGCCAGCAGCGTAGAAGCGGGGGGGCCTTACGAGCAGTACTTC